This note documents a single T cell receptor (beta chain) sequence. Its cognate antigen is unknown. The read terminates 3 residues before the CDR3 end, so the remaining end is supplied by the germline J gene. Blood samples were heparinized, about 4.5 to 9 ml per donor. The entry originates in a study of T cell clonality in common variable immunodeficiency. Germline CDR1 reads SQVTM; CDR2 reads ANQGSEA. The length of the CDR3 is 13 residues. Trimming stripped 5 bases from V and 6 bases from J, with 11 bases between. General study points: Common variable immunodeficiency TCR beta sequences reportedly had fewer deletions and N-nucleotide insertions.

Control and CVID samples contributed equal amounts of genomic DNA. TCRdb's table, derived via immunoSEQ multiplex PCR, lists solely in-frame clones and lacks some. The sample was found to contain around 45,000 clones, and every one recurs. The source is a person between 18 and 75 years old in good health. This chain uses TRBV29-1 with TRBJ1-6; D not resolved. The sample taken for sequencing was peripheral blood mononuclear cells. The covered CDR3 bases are TGCAGCGTTTGCGAAAATCCTAATTCACCC. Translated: CSVCENPNSP. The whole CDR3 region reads CSVCENPNSPLHF.